The 26 T cell receptor beta chains below all came from one sample that was sequenced in a study of shared clonotypes between healthy human individuals. Measured with immunoSEQ multiplex PCR; TCRdb has only the in-frame clones, and not every one. The sample has more than 550,000 clones, about 92% seen once. Cells designated naive CD8 were CD45RO-negative and were positively selected for CCR7, with terminally differentiated effector memory CD45RA+ cells excluded. Sequenced input: naive CD8+ T cells sorted from blood. All receptors derive from a man under 40 in good health.

This chain connects TRBV28 to TRBJ2-3; D ambiguous. The V end was cut by 1 base, the J end by 0 bases, with 5 bases between. CDR3 size: 14 residues. Looked up from germline, CDR1 is MDHEN and CDR2 is SYDVKM. The CDR3 nucleotides read TGTGCCAGCAGTTTATACGGGAGCACAGATACGCAGTATTTT. Translating it yields CASSLYGSTDTQYF.

The CDR3 coding sequence is TGTGCCAGCAGCCCGAGGGCTAGCGGGGCCCGGGGGTACGAGCAGTACTTC. This gives the protein CASSPRASGARGYEQYF. The J gene is TRBJ2-7, the V gene TRBV5-4; 9 positions match TRBD2. V was pared by 4 bases and J by 4 bases, with 15 bases of the junction left unmatched. This CDR3 region has 17 residues. Germline V gene data show CDR1 as SGHNT and CDR2 as YYREEE (reference sequence).

This chain links TRBV18 with TRBJ2-7, with D unclear. Germline CDR1 KGHSH, CDR2 LQKENI. The CDR3 runs 12 residues. V was pared by 4 bases and J by 5 bases, with 9 bases between. CDR3 nucleotide sequence: TGTGCCAGCTCACTTCGACATAACGAGCAGTACTTC. Translating it yields CASSLRHNEQYF.

This clone was seen just once. This may arise from a read error, as a much more abundant clone is one base away. This sample includes further DNA sequences coding for the same CDR3. CDR3 protein: CASSSTSGSYNEQFF. The CDR3 region has the DNA TGTGCCAGCAGCTCAACTAGCGGGAGTTACAATGAGCAGTTCTTC. The chain uses TRBV7-9 and TRBJ2-1, with 11 bases lining up with TRBD2. Germline CDR1 is SEHNR and CDR2 is FQNEAQ (reference sequence). This CDR3 contains 15 residues. V lost 4 bases to trimming and J lost 4 bases; unmatched junction nucleotides: 3. Full variable domain (missing parts from reference TRBV7-9 and TRBJ2-1): DTGVSQNPRHKITKRGQNVTFRCDPISEHNRLYWYRQTLGQGPEFLTYFQNEAQLEKSRLLSDRFSAERPKGSFSTLEIQRTEQGDSAMYLCASSSTSGSYNEQFFGPGTRLTVL.

The gene calls are TRBV2 and TRBJ2-7; D is possibly TRBD1 (5 bases). V was clipped by 2 bases and J by 0 bases, with 11 bases between them. Germline loops: CDR1 SNHLY, CDR2 FYNNEI. The CDR3 totals 15 residues. This CDR3 reads CASSERGLPSYEQYF. CDR3 in DNA: TGTGCCAGCAGTGAAAGGGGATTACCCTCCTACGAGCAGTACTTC.

The gene calls are TRBV2 and TRBJ2-1; TRBD2 might be the D (6 bases). The CDR3 totals 16 residues. Germline V lookup: CDR1 SNHLY, CDR2 FYNNEI. V lost 3 bases and J lost 8, with 20 bases in between. Written as DNA, the CDR3 is TGTGCCAGCAGTGAGCCCTTCGGGGAGGTTGTGGATGAGCAGTTCTTC. Translation: CASSEPFGEVVDEQFF. Using reference TRBV2 and TRBJ2-1 for the parts outside the CDR3, the full variable domain is EPEVTQTPSHQVTQMGQEVILRCVPISNHLYFYWYRQILGQKVEFLVSFYNNEISEKSEIFDDQFSVERPDGSNFTLKIRSTKLEDSAMYFCASSEPFGEVVDEQFFGPGTRLTVL.

The rearrangement joins TRBV7-8 to TRBJ2-5; no firm D call. The V gene lost 1 base and the J gene lost 9 bases, with 6 bases spanning the gap. The CDR3 contains 11 residues. Germline loops: CDR1 SGHVS, CDR2 FQNEAQ. CDR3 DNA: TGTGCCAGCAGCTTAGAGGAAGCCCAGTACTTC. This gives the protein CASSLEEAQYF.

The chain combines TRBV30 with TRBJ2-7; 7 bases line up with TRBD1. With V trimmed by 1 base and J by 5 bases, 14 bases remained unmatched. The CDR3 runs to 16 residues. Germline V gene lookup returns CDR1 GTSNPN and CDR2 SVGIG (reference sequence). The CDR3 region has the DNA TGTGCCTGGAGTGCCCCGGACAGGTCCTTCCGGGACGAGCAGTACTTC. Residues: CAWSAPDRSFRDEQYF.

The rearrangement joins TRBV4-2 to TRBJ2-7, with D uncertain. Trimming pared 8 bases from V and 7 bases from J, leaving 9 bases between. This CDR3 is 10 amino acids long. Germline CDR1 is LGHNA and CDR2 is YNFKEQ. CDR3 coding DNA: TGTGCCAGCCTTGGGTGGGAGCAGTACTTC. Protein: CASLGWEQYF.

This sequence joins TRBV27 and TRBJ2-7; TRBD1 matches at 9 bases. Germline CDR1 is MNHEY and CDR2 is SMNVEV (reference sequence). V shed 3 bases and J 6 bases; nucleotides not matched to a gene: 9. There are 15 residues in the CDR3. The CDR3: CASSFGTGQGGEQYF. DNA for the CDR3: TGTGCCAGCAGTTTCGGGACAGGGCAAGGGGGCGAGCAGTACTTC.

This clone was found once. V is TRBV14 and J is TRBJ2-7, with 7 bases identical to TRBD2. Trimming cost V 1 base and J 1 base; bases outside gene matches: 10. The CDR3 runs to 17 residues. The germline gives CDR1 SGHDN, CDR2 FVKESK. This chain's CDR3 is CASSQGVLRRESYEQYF. For the CDR3, the DNA is TGTGCCAGCAGCCAAGGGGTCTTAAGGCGGGAGTCCTACGAGCAGTACTTC.

This clone was detected once. This rearrangement joins TRBV7-2 to TRBJ2-7; D unresolved. CDR3 length equals 15 residues. The ends were cut back, 3 bases at V and 3 bases at J, with 15 bases in the middle. Germline V gene sequence: CDR1 SGHTA, CDR2 FQGNSA. CDR3 loop: CASSLNRVVIYEQYF. The CDR3 DNA sequence: TGTGCCAGCAGCTTGAATCGGGTCGTAATCTACGAGCAGTACTTC.

The gene calls are TRBV5-4 and TRBJ1-5; tentative D call: TRBD1 (6 bases). Germline CDR1 SGHNT, CDR2 YYREEE (reference sequence). V shed 4 bases and J shed 1 base, with 15 bases lying between them. This CDR3 region has 16 residues. CDR3 sequence reads: CASSVYKGGSNQPQHF. CDR3 DNA: TGTGCCAGCAGCGTTTATAAGGGGGGAAGCAATCAGCCCCAGCATTTT.

The genes are TRBV7-9 and TRBJ2-7; D is perhaps TRBD1 (6 bases). This CDR3 spans 15 amino acids. Germline V gene sequence: CDR1 SEHNR, CDR2 FQNEAQ (reference sequence). The V end lost 3 bases, the J end lost 3 bases, and 15 bases lay between the germline ends. The CDR3: CASSFSQGRVYEQYF. CDR3 coding DNA: TGTGCCAGCAGCTTCTCACAGGGTAGGGTCTACGAGCAGTACTTC.

This rearrangement joins TRBV5-4 to TRBJ1-2; a possible D gene is TRBD1 (6 bases). CDR3 length: 15 residues. Germline V gives CDR1 SGHNT, CDR2 YYREEE (reference sequence). Trimming shortened V by 4 bases and J by 9 bases, and 22 bases separated the two germline ends. For the CDR3, the DNA is TGTGCCAGCAGCCAAGATGATGGCAGGGGAGAACGCTACACCTTC. Protein product: CASSQDDGRGERYTF.

J is TRBJ2-1 and V is TRBV7-3, with 7 bases fitting TRBD2. Trimming at V came to 5 bases and at J to 8 bases, leaving 9 bases not matched to a gene. Germline V gene sequence: CDR1 SGHTA, CDR2 FQGTGA. CDR3 size: 14 residues. CDR3 residues: CASSPKGGPDEQFF. CDR3 coding DNA: TGTGCCAGCAGCCCCAAGGGAGGGCCGGATGAGCAGTTCTTC. The variable domain in full, with the rest retrieved from reference TRBV7-3 and TRBJ2-1, is GAGVSQTPSNKVTEKGKYVELRCDPISGHTALYWYRQSLGQGPEFLIYFQGTGAADDSGLPNDRFFAVRPEGSVSTLKIQRTERGDSAVYLCASSPKGGPDEQFFGPGTRLTVL.

The chain has TRBV4-2 and TRBJ2-7; TRBD1 matches 10 bases. CDR1 and CDR2 from the germline V gene are LGHNA and YNFKEQ. Unmatched junction bases numbered 8, after V lost 0 bases and J lost 6 bases. There are 16 residues in the CDR3. CDR3 residues: CASSQDRMDRGFEQYF. In DNA, the CDR3 is TGTGCCAGCAGCCAAGATAGGATGGACAGGGGGTTCGAGCAGTACTTC.

V usage is TRBV10-2 and J usage is TRBJ1-1; the D gene is possibly TRBD1 (6 bases). Looked up from germline, CDR1 is WSHSY and CDR2 is SAAADI. Trimming pared 5 bases from V and 2 bases from J, leaving 9 bases between. CDR3 size: 13 residues. CDR3 protein: CASSTGLNTEAFF. CDR3 DNA sequence: TGCGCCAGCAGTACAGGGCTTAACACTGAAGCTTTCTTT.

CDR3 amino acids: CAGVGRIGYEQYF. The CDR3 DNA is TGTGCCGGAGTCGGGCGGATTGGGTACGAGCAGTACTTC. The chain carries TRBV2 and TRBJ2-7; no definite D call. The CDR3 consists of 13 residues. V was clipped by 11 bases and J by 4 bases, with 18 bases between them. Germline lookup yields CDR1 SNHLY and CDR2 FYNNEI.

In its sample, this clone was seen a few times. This chain uses TRBV28 with TRBJ2-2; 8 bases are a match to TRBD1. V shed 8 bases, J shed 5 bases, and the junction held 7 bases outside the gene matches. Germline loops: CDR1 MDHEN, CDR2 SYDVKM. The CDR3 consists of 14 residues. The CDR3 region has the DNA TGTGCCAGCGCCAGGGGGCACGGAACCGGGGAGCTGTTTTTT. It is translated as CASARGHGTGELFF.

This sequence joins TRBV5-1 and TRBJ2-4, with no clear D. CDR3 length: 14 residues. V lost 3 bases, J lost 0 bases, and 7 bases lay in between. Germline V gives CDR1 SGHRS, CDR2 YFSETQ. CDR3 protein: CASSSGAAKNIQYF. In DNA form, the CDR3 reads TGCGCCAGCAGCTCGGGTGCAGCCAAAAACATTCAGTACTTC.

In regard to this clone: Other DNA variants within this sample encode the same CDR3. V is TRBV6-6 and J is TRBJ2-1; no firm D call. There are 13 residues in the CDR3. Germline V gives CDR1 MNHNY, CDR2 SVGAGI (reference sequence). Trimming removed 6 bases from V and 4 bases from J, with 10 bases in between. The CDR3 coding sequence is TGTGCCAGCAGGGGAACTGGTTACAATGAGCAGTTCTTC. It codes for CASRGTGYNEQFF.

The V and J genes are TRBV27 and TRBJ2-7; no definite D call. CDR1 and CDR2 (germline): MNHEY, SMNVEV (reference sequence). V lost 4 bases to trimming and J lost 1 base, with 11 bases between them. The length of the CDR3 is 14 residues. In DNA, the CDR3 is TGTGCCAGCAGTTATCAGGCTGCATCCTACGAGCAGTACTTC. As protein: CASSYQAASYEQYF.

This chain uses TRBV5-1 with TRBJ2-2, with a possible D match to TRBD1 (6 bases). CDR3 length: 16 residues. Germline CDR1 SGHRS, CDR2 YFSETQ. V was cut by 0 bases and J by 0 bases, with 9 bases left in between. CDR3 sequence reads: CASSLEDSANTGELFF. CDR3 DNA: TGCGCCAGCAGCTTGGAGGACAGCGCGAACACCGGGGAGCTGTTTTTT. The whole variable domain, filled in from reference TRBV5-1 and TRBJ2-2, reads KAGVTQTPRYLIKTRGQQVTLSCSPISGHRSVSWYQQTPGQGLQFLFEYFSETQRNKGNFPGRFSGRQFSNSRSEMNVSTLELGDSALYLCASSLEDSANTGELFFGEGSRLTVL.

The chain combines TRBV5-5 with TRBJ2-7; no reliable D call. The CDR3 spans 14 residues. The V gene's germline CDR1 is SGHKS and CDR2 YYEKEE (reference sequence). V dropped 2 bases and J dropped 0 bases, with 9 bases sitting between them. As DNA, the CDR3 is TGTGCCAGCAGCTTTCTTGAGAGCTCCTACGAGCAGTACTTC. The encoded protein is CASSFLESSYEQYF.

In its sample, this clone was seen once. The chain is built from TRBV7-3 and TRBJ2-1, with D perhaps TRBD1 or TRBD2 (5 bases each). Trimming removed 6 bases at V and 12 bases at J, with 12 bases between. Germline loops: CDR1 SGHTA, CDR2 FQGTGA. This CDR3 spans 11 amino acids. CDR3 protein: CASRAGTMQFF. The CDR3 DNA follows: TGTGCCAGCAGGGCCGGGACCATGCAGTTCTTC.